A selection of T cell receptor beta chains follows, all from one sample in a study of CXCR3-negative and CXCR3-positive naive CD8 T cells. TCRdb re-called the 5' RACE reads, yielding one record per CDR3 amino acid sequence without DNA. Its table lists roughly 110,000 distinct CDR3 sequences. The sequenced sample consisted of naive CXCR3+ CD8+ T cells from blood. The source of these receptors is a human donor in good health. Some clones in this sample may be carry-over from other donors' samples. CDR3s include the opening cysteine and the closing phenylalanine or tryptophan.

j_call v_call cdr3_aa
TRBJ2-1 TRBV27 CASSGSGTSNEQFF
TRBJ2-3 TRBV5-1 CASSRWTGDTQYF
TRBJ2-1 TRBV12-5 CASGPPDGLNNEQFF
TRBJ2-3 TRBV7-9 CASSLPGGADTQYF
TRBJ2-1 TRBV6-1 CASSESAGIYNEQFF
TRBJ1-6 TRBV7-2 CASSLGTGGSPLHF
TRBJ2-1 TRBV12-3/TRBV12-4 CASTLAGDNNEQFF
TRBJ2-3 TRBV20-1 CSARDLRTGGRLDTQYF
TRBJ2-1 TRBV3-1 CASSQERSEVWSSYNEQFF
TRBJ1-3 TRBV29-1 CSVEEGTGNTIYF
TRBJ2-3 TRBV29-1 CSVEPSGRGTDTQYF
TRBJ2-7 TRBV5-5 CASSLSYYEQYF
TRBJ2-1 TRBV5-1 CASSLGWPGLGNEQFF
TRBJ2-3 TRBV28 CASNGQPRDTQYF
TRBJ1-2 TRBV7-9 CASSLPAGQGATNYGYTF
TRBJ2-1 TRBV6-5 CASGYPSSYNEQFF
TRBJ2-1 TRBV29-1 CSVEGLQGNEQFF
TRBJ2-5 TRBV5-1 CASSPGLAQETQYF
TRBJ2-7 TRBV5-5 CASSSGQGGRDEQYF
TRBJ2-1 TRBV20-1 CSAPGHGEQFF
TRBJ2-7 TRBV7-9 CARSSGTTEQYF
TRBJ1-5 TRBV2 CASSEVPGKMINQPQHF
TRBJ1-2 TRBV28 CASTFRGGYYGYTF
TRBJ2-7 TRBV9 CASSVGQGKAYEQYF
TRBJ2-1 TRBV29-1 CSADPWDTYNEQFF
TRBJ2-7 TRBV28 CASSSTGKQYF
TRBJ2-7 TRBV28 CASRSLGQGTYEQYF
TRBJ1-1 TRBV7-9 CASSSGTGNTEAFF